This TCR beta chain was obtained from a study of blood T cell repertoires in COVID-19 (dated by TCRdb to the early 2020s). Broadly, across the study: Samples covering the acute and convalescent phases of COVID-19 were provided by collaborators in the United States, Italy and Spain. The material from the prospective study consisted of cDNA or gDNA derived from T cells, B-cell-depleted T cells, or PBMCs. Subjects who had been exposed to COVID-19, were actively infected with it, or had recovered from it provided the deeply sampled blood TCRbeta repertoires that made up the dataset. The repertoires were released in a freely available public database meant as a resource for research on the immune response to SARS-CoV-2. Samples were obtained from the ongoing ImmuneRACE study (first 160 participants) and from over 1,000 subjects provided by 6 global collaborators. The sample metadata nearly always contained a de-identified subject ID, COVID-19 status, age in years and sex. Where available, HLA class I and class II types were obtained from metadata supplied by the sample provider rather than from assay-based typing. What the study reported, not specific to this receptor: The quantity of clinical and demographic metadata differed by source and by participant and was supplied without curation.

As to this clone: This receptor's antigen is unknown. No base qualities exist here, and no much larger clone lies one base off it.

TCRbeta CDR3 regions were amplified from genomic DNA using the immunoSEQ Assay, a bias-controlled multiplex PCR. Concerning the study's data processing: The number of nucleated cells in each sample was estimated by amplification of reference gene primers within the assay. Sequence reads were collapsed and filtered to measure the absolute abundance of every unique TCRbeta CDR3 rearrangement. Productive Simpson clonality was computed per sample as the square root of Simpson's diversity index over productive rearrangements. TCRdb mirrors the immuneACCESS table, restricted to in-frame sequences. Some clones are absent from its copies; in checked studies, under half trace to an unresolved V gene, and the reason for the others is unknown. V, J and clone size were drawn from that table, and D and trimming were deduced from the DNA. This sample holds 30,000 to 45,000 clones; roughly nine tenths were observed only once. The leading ten clones occupy 9.5% to 13% of the sample.

Collaborating institutions collected whole blood in K2EDTA tubes following their own protocols. For TCRbeta analysis, collaborators shipped samples in one of three forms: frozen whole blood, isolated PBMCs, or DNA extracted from either of those sample types. Counted from cysteine to phenylalanine, this CDR3 has 16 amino acids. The kept DNA is CDR3 alone, 48 bases in frame from the first base. The germline V gene (reference sequence) supplies CDR1 LNHNV and CDR2 YYDKDF. The germline V and J ends show losses of 3 bases and 2 bases respectively, and no gene match explains 6 bases of the junction. Specimen: peripheral blood. The V and J segments used are TRBV15 and TRBJ1-2, with 10 bases matching TRBD1. The receptor's source is a man in his 70s with acute or convalescent COVID-19. The DNA is TGTGCCACCAGCAGTCCCGGGACAGGGGAAAACTATGGCTACACCTTC. It translates as CATSSPGTGENYGYTF.